Following are 22 T cell receptor beta chains from one sample sequenced in a study of blood T cell repertoires in COVID-19. The protocol was immunoSEQ multiplex PCR, while the TCRdb copy is restricted to in-frame clones and leaves out a portion. The sample lists 55,000 to 75,000 clones, roughly four fifths occurring once. Sequences were obtained from peripheral blood. Receptors originate from an older man with acute or convalescent COVID-19.

The rearrangement joins TRBV27 to TRBJ1-2, with 8 positions matching TRBD1. The CDR3 sequence is 15 residues long. Germline CDR1 and CDR2: MNHEY and SMNVEV (reference sequence). V lost 6 bases and J lost 4; bases outside the gene matches: 10. CDR3 in amino acids: CASRRSGGPIYGYTF. CDR3 nucleotides: TGTGCCAGCAGGCGATCAGGGGGCCCCATCTATGGCTACACCTTC.

The chain has TRBV5-5 and TRBJ1-2; D might be TRBD1 (5 bases). The CDR3 loop spans 16 amino acids. CDR1 and CDR2 from the germline V gene are SGHKS and YYEKEE (reference sequence). Trimming took 4 bases from V and 4 from J, leaving 20 bases between them. The CDR3 loop is CASSPQGRHPGYGYTF. DNA of the CDR3: TGTGCCAGCAGCCCCCAGGGTCGGCACCCGGGCTATGGCTACACCTTC. The full variable domain, in which reference TRBV5-5 and TRBJ1-2 provide the parts outside the CDR3, is DAGVTQSPTHLIKTRGQQVTLRCSPISGHKSVSWYQQVLGQGPQFIFQYYEKEERGRGNFPDRFSARQFPNYSSELNVNALLLGDSALYLCASSPQGRHPGYGYTFGSGTRLTVV.

This clone was detected a few times. The J gene is TRBJ1-1, the V gene TRBV11-2, with a tentative D call TRBD1 (5 bases). The CDR3 spans 15 residues. Germline values: CDR1 SGHAT, CDR2 FQNNGV. Trimming took off 1 base at V and 1 base at J, with 10 bases between the two ends. In nucleotides, the CDR3 is TGTGCCAGCAGCTTAGGGGGCGGCCCGAACACTGAAGCTTTCTTT. This translates into CASSLGGGPNTEAFF. The variable domain in full, with the rest retrieved from reference TRBV11-2 and TRBJ1-1, is EAGVAQSPRYKIIEKRQSVAFWCNPISGHATLYWYQQILGQGPKLLIQFQNNGVVDDSQLPKDRFSAERLKGVDSTLKIQPAKLEDSAVYLCASSLGGGPNTEAFFGQGTRLTVV.

The chain recombines TRBV7-2 with TRBJ1-2; 7 bases fit TRBD1. The V gene's germline CDR1 is SGHTA and CDR2 FQGNSA. This CDR3 comprises 13 residues. V lost 3 bases to trimming and J lost 5 bases; unmatched junction nucleotides: 3. The CDR3, as DNA: TGTGCCAGCAGCTTCGGACAGGTGTATGGCTACACCTTC. Translated, it gives CASSFGQVYGYTF.

This clone was recorded a few times. This chain uses TRBV15 with TRBJ2-1, with D perhaps TRBD2 (5 bases). CDR3 length equals 13 residues. Per the germline V gene, CDR1 is LNHNV and CDR2 is YYDKDF (reference sequence). V was trimmed by 3 bases and J by 8 bases, leaving 11 bases between them. The CDR3 coding sequence is TGTGCCACCAGCAGGCGGGTCGAAGATGAGCAGTTCTTC. The encoded protein is CATSRRVEDEQFF.

The chain uses TRBV7-8 and TRBJ2-7; 8 positions match TRBD2. The CDR3 length is 16 residues. With V trimmed by 5 bases and J by 6 bases, 15 bases remained unmatched. The germline V gene encodes CDR1 SGHVS and CDR2 FQNEAQ. CDR3 loop: CASSPGGAGGFGEQYF. CDR3 DNA: TGTGCCAGCAGCCCGGGGGGGGCGGGAGGATTTGGCGAGCAGTACTTC.

The chain is built from TRBV24-1 and TRBJ2-3; TRBD2 matches at 14 bases. The CDR3 is 15 amino acids. Germline V gene sequence: CDR1 KGHDR, CDR2 SFDVKD. Trimming cost V 4 bases and J 5 bases; bases outside gene matches: 1. The CDR3 loop reads CATSDGTSGGDTQYF. CDR3 DNA sequence: TGTGCCACCAGTGACGGGACTAGCGGGGGAGATACGCAGTATTTT.

CDR3 nucleotides: TGTGCCAGCAGCTGGTTAGCGGGAGGGAGCACAGATACGCAGTATTTT. Translating it yields CASSWLAGGSTDTQYF. The genes are TRBV11-2 and TRBJ2-3; TRBD2 matches at 11 bases. J was trimmed by 0 bases and V by 4 bases; bases with no gene match: 3. The CDR3 contains 16 residues. Per germline, CDR1 SGHAT and CDR2 FQNNGV.

The chain uses TRBV27 and TRBJ1-1; D gene uncertain. This CDR3 has 13 residues. Germline CDR1 MNHEY, CDR2 SMNVEV (reference sequence). V dropped 5 bases and J dropped 4 bases, with 11 bases sitting between them. The CDR3 spells CASSPVGGTEAFF. CDR3 nucleotides: TGTGCCAGCAGTCCCGTCGGAGGCACTGAAGCTTTCTTT.

V usage is TRBV28 and J usage is TRBJ2-2, with TRBD1 matching 9 bases. The CDR3 covers 15 residues. Trimming at V came to 4 bases and at J to 6 bases, leaving 6 bases not matched to a gene. Per the germline V gene, CDR1 is MDHEN and CDR2 is SYDVKM. CDR3 amino acids: CASSYRGPNSGELFF. The CDR3, as DNA: TGTGCCAGCAGTTACAGGGGGCCAAACTCCGGGGAGCTGTTTTTT.

V gene TRBV10-3 combines with J gene TRBJ2-7; no definite D call. CDR1 is ENHRY, CDR2 SYGVKD, per germline. This CDR3 contains 13 residues. The V gene lost 4 bases and the J gene lost 2 bases, with 9 bases spanning the gap. The CDR3: CAISGVQPYEQYF. The CDR3 nucleotides are TGTGCCATCAGTGGAGTACAGCCCTACGAGCAGTACTTC.

Notes on this clone: The junction and the germline gene differ at one end; a read error may be behind it. The chain uses TRBV29-1 and TRBJ1-1; 9 nucleotides match TRBD1. This CDR3 contains 10 residues. The germline CDR1 and CDR2 sequences are SQVTM and ANQGSEA. The CDR3 DNA is TGCAGCGTGGACAGGGGTCCTCCTCAATTT. Residues: CSVDRGPPQF.

This chain links TRBV28 with TRBJ1-1; 7 bases are a match to TRBD1. The germline V gene has CDR1 MDHEN and CDR2 SYDVKM. The CDR3 has 15 residues. V lost 8 bases, J lost 0 bases, and 9 bases stayed unmatched. CDR3 amino acids: CASPAGGRMNTEAFF. CDR3 coding DNA: TGTGCCAGCCCCGCAGGGGGTCGGATGAACACTGAAGCTTTCTTT. The whole variable domain, filled in from reference TRBV28 and TRBJ1-1, reads DVKVTQSSRYLVKRTGEKVFLECVQDMDHENMFWYRQDPGLGLRLIYFSYDVKMKEKGDIPEGYSVSREKKERFSLILESASTNQTSMYLCASPAGGRMNTEAFFGQGTRLTVV.

This sequence joins TRBV5-4 and TRBJ2-5; TRBD1 matches at 8 bases. CDR3 length: 14 residues. Trimming at V came to 4 bases and at J to 5 bases, leaving 7 bases not matched to a gene. CDR1 is SGHNT, CDR2 YYREEE, per germline (reference sequence). The CDR3, as DNA: TGTGCCAGCAGCCTGACAGGGGCCCGGGAGACCCAGTACTTC. Its protein product is CASSLTGARETQYF.

This sequence joins TRBV6-2 or TRBV6-3 and TRBJ2-7, with D possibly being TRBD2 (5 bases). V lost 6 bases and J 2 bases, leaving 23 bases between the germline ends. Germline V gene sequence: CDR1 MNHEY, CDR2 SVGEGT. The CDR3 is 17 amino acids. CDR3 sequence: CASSRRSDGGLTYEQYF. DNA for the CDR3: TGTGCCAGCAGCCGACGTTCCGACGGAGGCCTAACCTACGAGCAGTACTTC.

V usage is TRBV9 and J usage is TRBJ2-3, with 9 bases fitting TRBD2. Unmatched junction bases numbered 11, after V lost 4 bases and J lost 2 bases. The CDR3 length is 17 residues. Germline assignment: CDR1 SGDLS and CDR2 YYNGEE. The chain's CDR3 is CASSLELTSGLTDTQYF. The CDR3 DNA follows: TGTGCCAGCAGCCTCGAATTGACTAGCGGACTCACAGATACGCAGTATTTT.

There are many counts of this clone. The chain links TRBV11-3 to TRBJ2-1; weak D call: TRBD1 (6 bases). The CDR3 loop spans 15 amino acids. The germline V gene encodes CDR1 SGHNT and CDR2 YENEEA. V gave up 3 bases and J gave up 2 bases, with 11 bases separating them. CDR3 region: CASSLGRDTYNEQFF. CDR3 bases: TGTGCCAGCAGCTTGGGCCGGGACACCTACAATGAGCAGTTCTTC.

The chain carries TRBV6-6 and TRBJ2-7; 8 nucleotides align to TRBD1. The CDR3 sequence is 17 residues long. Germline loops: CDR1 MNHNY, CDR2 SVGAGI (reference sequence). Losses at the gene ends were 5 bases for V and 0 bases for J; bases not matched to a gene: 12. CDR3 in DNA: TGTGCCAGCAGTCCATACTGGACAGGGTCGATCTCCTACGAGCAGTACTTC. Translated: CASSPYWTGSISYEQYF.

This clone was observed a single time. The V gene is TRBV7-2, the J gene TRBJ1-2; 9 bases fit TRBD1. Trimming removed 5 bases from V and 0 bases from J; junction bases left unmatched: 7. The CDR3 is 16 amino acids. Germline CDR1 and CDR2: SGHTA and FQGNSA. CDR3 sequence: CASSLGTGWTNYGYTF. CDR3 nucleotides: TGTGCCAGCAGCCTCGGGACAGGGTGGACTAACTATGGCTACACCTTC.

The chain has TRBV30 and TRBJ1-2; TRBD1 might be the D (5 bases). The length of the CDR3 is 12 residues. In germline, CDR1 is GTSNPN, CDR2 SVGIG (reference sequence). Trimming shortened V by 8 bases and J by 5 bases, and 15 bases separated the two germline ends. This chain's CDR3 is CASWGAEYGYTF. In nucleotides, the CDR3 is TGTGCCAGCTGGGGCGCGGAGTATGGCTACACCTTC.

The CDR3 loop is CASSVQAYSGNTIYF. The CDR3 DNA sequence: TGTGCCAGCAGTGTACAGGCCTACTCTGGAAACACCATATATTTT. V usage is TRBV2 and J usage is TRBJ1-3, with a possible D match to TRBD1 (5 bases). Germline loops: CDR1 SNHLY, CDR2 FYNNEI. V was pared by 4 bases and J by 0 bases, with 10 bases between. CDR3 size: 15 residues.

The chain joins TRBV28 to TRBJ2-7, with 10 bases that match TRBD1. The length of the CDR3 is 16 residues. Losses at the gene ends were 3 bases for V and 5 bases for J; bases not matched to a gene: 10. Germline V gene data show CDR1 as MDHEN and CDR2 as SYDVKM. The CDR3 region has the DNA TGTGCCAGCAGTTTCATACCGGGACAGGGGCCCGACGAGCAGTACTTC. It specifies CASSFIPGQGPDEQYF.